The 14 T cell receptor beta chains listed next were all sequenced from one sample in a study of T cell responses to AZD1222 COVID-19 vaccine (dated by TCRdb to 2020 to 2022). The library was obtained by the immunoSEQ multiplex PCR assay. TCRdb's version of the immuneACCESS table is confined to in-frame rearrangements and falls short of the full clone set. An unresolved V gene accounts for under half of the shortfall where checked; the remainder is of unknown origin. The table for this sample lists about 130,000 clones; about 87% of them were counted only once. The leading ten clones occupy around 6.1% of the sample. The sample's time point label is to be understood as: baseline before first vaccination. The source material was peripheral blood, sampled on day 0 of AZD1222 vaccination. These receptor sequences come from an adult in good health.

V and J are TRBV18 and TRBJ1-2; no reliable D call. In germline, CDR1 is KGHSH, CDR2 LQKENI. This CDR3 contains 15 residues. The V gene lost 3 bases and the J gene lost 3 bases, with 14 bases spanning the gap. Written as DNA, the CDR3 is TGTGCCAGCTCACCCGTCCTCCCAGAGCACTATGGCTACACCTTC. It codes for CASSPVLPEHYGYTF.

This chain joins TRBV11-3 and TRBJ1-6; 7 bases fit TRBD1. The CDR3 is 16 amino acids. The trim removed 0 bases at V and 7 bases at J, leaving 6 bases unmatched. The germline CDR1 and CDR2 sequences are SGHNT and YENEEA. CDR3: CASSLDAGTENSPLHF. The CDR3 DNA sequence: TGTGCCAGCAGCTTAGACGCCGGGACAGAGAATTCACCCCTCCACTTT.

V is TRBV10-3 and J is TRBJ1-6; unclear D gene. The CDR3 covers 13 residues. Germline assignment: CDR1 ENHRY and CDR2 SYGVKD. The V end was cut by 4 bases, the J end by 7 bases, with 8 bases between. CDR3 loop: CAISADFNSPLHF. The CDR3, as DNA: TGTGCCATCAGTGCAGACTTCAATTCACCCCTCCACTTT.

This clone has only one observation. Here the CDR3 reads CATSTGGRTDTQYF. The CDR3 DNA sequence: TGTGCCACCAGTACAGGGGGCAGGACAGATACGCAGTATTTT. This chain joins TRBV24-1 and TRBJ2-3, with 9 nucleotides matching TRBD1. V shed 6 bases and J 3 bases; nucleotides not matched to a gene: 3. This CDR3 is 14 amino acids long. The germline gives CDR1 KGHDR, CDR2 SFDVKD.

The rearrangement links TRBV20-1 to TRBJ2-3, with TRBD2 matching 8 bases. Germline assignment: CDR1 DFQATT and CDR2 SNEGSKA (reference sequence). The CDR3 extends over 12 amino acids. V shed 3 bases, J shed 7 bases, and the junction held 3 bases outside the gene matches. CDR3 in DNA: TGCAGTGCTAGTAGCGGGGCCCATACGCAGTATTTT. Translation gives CSASSGAHTQYF.

The rearrangement links TRBV10-3 to TRBJ2-5; 9 bases line up with TRBD2. This CDR3 region has 15 residues. Germline V gene sequence: CDR1 ENHRY, CDR2 SYGVKD. The junction had 6 bases not matched to a gene; V was cut back by 4 bases and J by 3 bases. CDR3 bases: TGTGCCATCAGTGCAGCGGGAGGTGTCGAAGAGACCCAGTACTTC. This gives the protein CAISAAGGVEETQYF.

Of note for this clone: Other DNA variants within this sample encode the same CDR3. V usage is TRBV3-1 (or the pseudogene TRBV3-2) and J usage is TRBJ2-5; D unclear. CDR1 LGHDT and CDR2 YNNKEL come from the germline V gene (reference sequence). This CDR3 is 13 amino acids long. V shed 2 bases and J shed 1 base, with 5 bases lying between them. Written as DNA, the CDR3 is TGTGCCAGCAGCCAAACATTCCAAGAGACCCAGTACTTC. This translates into CASSQTFQETQYF.

V and J are TRBV5-8 and TRBJ2-5, with 9 bases fitting TRBD1. This CDR3 has 15 residues. Trimming took 4 bases from V and 4 from J; bases not matched to a gene: 8. Germline CDR1 SGHTS, CDR2 YDEGEE. The CDR3 DNA reads as TGTGCCAGCAGCCTCTTACAGGGGGCCCCAGAGACCCAGTACTTC. Translated: CASSLLQGAPETQYF. Supplemented by reference TRBV5-8 and TRBJ2-5, the full variable domain reads EAGVTQSPTHLIKTRGQQATLRCSPISGHTSVYWYQQALGLGLQFLLWYDEGEERNRGNFPPRFSGRQFPNYSSELNVNALELEDSALYLCASSLLQGAPETQYFGPGTRLLVL.

The chain joins TRBV27 to TRBJ1-2; 9 bases agree with TRBD1. V lost 6 bases and J lost 3; bases outside the gene matches: 8. Germline V gene lookup returns CDR1 MNHEY and CDR2 SMNVEV (reference sequence). The CDR3 is 15 residues long. The CDR3 region has the DNA TGTGCCAGCAGCCGGGACAGGGCTTATCACTATGGCTACACCTTC. Protein product: CASSRDRAYHYGYTF.

The chain recombines TRBV24-1 with TRBJ2-3, with TRBD2 matching 8 bases. V gave up 9 bases and J gave up 6 bases; unmatched junction bases: 7. From germline, CDR1 is KGHDR and CDR2 SFDVKD. The CDR3 runs to 13 residues. The CDR3 reads CATAGTRGDTQYF. The CDR3 region has the DNA TGTGCCACCGCCGGGACTAGAGGCGATACGCAGTATTTT.

The rearrangement joins TRBV10-3 to TRBJ2-7; possible D gene TRBD1, 8 bases. The V gene lost 3 bases and the J gene lost 3 bases, with 12 bases spanning the gap. The V gene's germline CDR1 is ENHRY and CDR2 SYGVKD. There are 14 residues in the CDR3. The CDR3 coding sequence is TGTGCCATCAGTGAAACAGGGGGGGACTACGAGCAGTACTTC. It codes for CAISETGGDYEQYF.

The chain links TRBV6-5 to TRBJ1-6; D unresolved. The germline CDR1 and CDR2 sequences are MNHEY and SVGAGI. V was shortened by 3 bases and J by 7 bases, with 13 bases between the two germline ends. This CDR3 is built from 15 residues. The CDR3 spells CASSYNPGGNSPLHF. The CDR3 DNA is TGTGCCAGCAGTTATAACCCGGGCGGGAATTCACCCCTCCACTTT.

The chain joins TRBV6-2 or TRBV6-3 to TRBJ2-7, with D possibly being TRBD1 (5 bases). The CDR3 runs to 12 residues. The V end was cut by 4 bases, the J end by 6 bases, with 10 bases between. Germline assignment: CDR1 MNHEY and CDR2 SVGEGT. The CDR3 sequence: CASSSRTSEQYF. The DNA of the CDR3 is TGTGCCAGCAGTTCCCGGACAAGCGAGCAGTACTTC.

The CDR3 sequence: CASSPGGSLADTQYF. CDR3 DNA sequence: TGTGCCAGCAGCCCAGGAGGCAGCCTAGCAGATACGCAGTATTTT. The chain is built from TRBV5-4 and TRBJ2-3; D is perhaps TRBD2 (5 bases). The germline V gene encodes CDR1 SGHNT and CDR2 YYREEE (reference sequence). V lost 4 bases and J 4 bases, leaving 16 bases between the germline ends. The CDR3 contains 15 residues. Using reference TRBV5-4 and TRBJ2-3 for the parts outside the CDR3, the full variable domain is ETGVTQSPTHLIKTRGQQVTLRCSSQSGHNTVSWYQQALGQGPQFIFQYYREEENGRGNFPPRFSGLQFPNYSSELNVNALELDDSALYLCASSPGGSLADTQYFGPGTRLTVL.